The 5 T cell receptor beta chains presented below share a single source sample, sequenced in a study of T cell changes during pregnancy in multiple sclerosis (dated by TCRdb to the late 2010s). To prepare the library, the immunoSEQ multiplex PCR assay was applied. The table was pulled from immuneACCESS by TCRdb, which kept in-frame rearrangements only. Such tables lose some clones; where checked, under half of the loss comes from unresolved V genes, and the rest has no known cause. Recorded for this sample are some 100,000 clones; more than 90% of them occurred a single time. The leading ten clones occupy roughly 1.2% of the sample. Specimen: peripheral blood, collected in the second trimester of pregnancy. Receptor source: a female donor with multiple sclerosis, enrolled in a pregnancy study.

The V call is TRBV9, the J call TRBJ2-7; possibly TRBD2 for D (6 bases). CDR1 and CDR2 (germline): SGDLS, YYNGEE. Between the trimmed V and J ends, which lost 4 bases and 6 bases, there was a span of 17 bases. The CDR3 spans 14 residues. CDR3 protein: CASSPRGGIGEQYF. The CDR3 region has the DNA TGTGCCAGCAGCCCTCGAGGCGGGATAGGCGAGCAGTACTTC.

The DNA for the CDR3 is TGTGCCAGCAGCTTAACCCCGCAGGCTTTGGTTGGCTACACCTTC. Protein sequence: CASSLTPQALVGYTF. The V gene is TRBV7-3, the J gene TRBJ1-2; the D is unclear. This CDR3 region has 15 residues. The germline gives CDR1 SGHTA, CDR2 FQGTGA. Deletions cut 0 bases from V and 7 bases from J, with 15 bases between.

The genes are TRBV18 and TRBJ1-6, with D perhaps TRBD1 (5 bases). Looked up from germline, CDR1 is KGHSH and CDR2 is LQKENI. The germline V and J ends were trimmed by 3 bases and 7 bases, with 16 bases remaining between them. This CDR3 spans 16 amino acids. This CDR3 reads CASSPYAGPTNSPLHF. CDR3 nucleotide sequence: TGTGCCAGCTCACCTTATGCGGGACCGACGAATTCACCCCTCCACTTT.

This clone was detected only once. The chain is built from TRBV27 and TRBJ2-1; 7 nucleotides match TRBD1. The CDR3 consists of 15 residues. V was pared by 7 bases and J by 3 bases, with 9 bases of the junction left unmatched. Germline CDR1 is MNHEY and CDR2 is SMNVEV (reference sequence). CDR3: CASNDDRAGYNEQFF. The CDR3 DNA is TGTGCCAGCAACGACGACAGGGCGGGCTACAATGAGCAGTTCTTC.

V gene TRBV9 combines with J gene TRBJ2-1, with a tentative D call TRBD1 (6 bases). Trimming shortened V by 6 bases and J by 6 bases, and 19 bases separated the two germline ends. The CDR3 has 15 residues. From germline, CDR1 is SGDLS and CDR2 YYNGEE. The CDR3 region is CASKADLQGPNEQFF. The CDR3 nucleotides read TGTGCCAGCAAAGCAGACCTACAGGGTCCCAATGAGCAGTTCTTC. Drawing the rest from reference TRBV9 and TRBJ2-1, the complete variable domain is DSGVTQTPKHLITATGQRVTLRCSPRSGDLSVYWYQQSLDQGLQFLIQYYNGEERAKGNILERFSAQQFPDLHSELNLSSLELGDSALYFCASKADLQGPNEQFFGPGTRLTVL.